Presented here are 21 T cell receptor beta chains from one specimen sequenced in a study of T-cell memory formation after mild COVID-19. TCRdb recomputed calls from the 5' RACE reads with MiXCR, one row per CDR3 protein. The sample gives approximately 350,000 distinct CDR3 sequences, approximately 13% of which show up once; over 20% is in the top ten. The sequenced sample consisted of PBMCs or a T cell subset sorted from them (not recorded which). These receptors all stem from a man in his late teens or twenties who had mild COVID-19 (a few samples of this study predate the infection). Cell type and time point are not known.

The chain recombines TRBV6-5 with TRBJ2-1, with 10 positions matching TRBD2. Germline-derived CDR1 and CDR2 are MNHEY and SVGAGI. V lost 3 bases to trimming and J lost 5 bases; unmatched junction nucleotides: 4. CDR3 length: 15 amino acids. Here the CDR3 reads CASSYSSGGDNEQFF. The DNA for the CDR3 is TGTGCCAGCAGTTATTCAAGCGGGGGGGACAATGAGCAGTTCTTC.

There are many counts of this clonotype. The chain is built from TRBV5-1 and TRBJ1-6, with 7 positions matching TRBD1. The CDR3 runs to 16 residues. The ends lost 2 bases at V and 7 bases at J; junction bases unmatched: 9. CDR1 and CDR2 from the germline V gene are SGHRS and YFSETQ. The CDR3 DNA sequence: TGCGCCAGCAGCTTCGACAGGGTACGGGAGAATTCACCCCTCCACTTT. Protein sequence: CASSFDRVRENSPLHF.

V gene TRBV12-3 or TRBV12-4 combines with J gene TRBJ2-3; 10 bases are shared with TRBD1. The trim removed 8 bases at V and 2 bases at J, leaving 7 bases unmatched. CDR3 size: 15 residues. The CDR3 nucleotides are TGTGCCAGCGACTCCGGGACAGGGGACACAGATACGCAGTATTTT. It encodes CASDSGTGDTDTQYF.

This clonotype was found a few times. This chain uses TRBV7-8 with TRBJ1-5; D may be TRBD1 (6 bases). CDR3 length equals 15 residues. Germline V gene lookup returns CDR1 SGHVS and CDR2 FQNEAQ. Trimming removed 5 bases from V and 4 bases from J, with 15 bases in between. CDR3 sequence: CASSPGGGWNQPQHF. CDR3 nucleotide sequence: TGTGCCAGCAGCCCGGGGGGGGGCTGGAATCAGCCCCAGCATTTT.

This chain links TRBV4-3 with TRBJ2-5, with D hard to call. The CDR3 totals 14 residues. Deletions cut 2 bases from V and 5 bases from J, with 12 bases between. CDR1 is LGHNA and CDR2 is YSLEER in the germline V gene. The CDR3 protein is CASSQTSSAETQYF. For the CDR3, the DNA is TGCGCCAGCAGCCAAACCTCGTCAGCGGAGACCCAGTACTTC.

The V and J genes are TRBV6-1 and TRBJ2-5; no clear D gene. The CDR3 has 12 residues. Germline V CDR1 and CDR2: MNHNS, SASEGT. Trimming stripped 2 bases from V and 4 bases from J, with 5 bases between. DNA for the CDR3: TGTGCCAGCAGTGAATGGAGAGAGACCCAGTACTTC. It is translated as CASSEWRETQYF.

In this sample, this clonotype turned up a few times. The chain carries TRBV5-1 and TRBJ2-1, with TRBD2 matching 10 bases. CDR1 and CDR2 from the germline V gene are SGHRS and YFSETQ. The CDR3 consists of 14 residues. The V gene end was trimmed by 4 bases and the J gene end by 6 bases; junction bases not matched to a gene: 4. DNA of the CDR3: TGCGCCAGCAGCAGCGGGGGGGCCGGCAATGAGCAGTTCTTC. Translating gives CASSSGGAGNEQFF.

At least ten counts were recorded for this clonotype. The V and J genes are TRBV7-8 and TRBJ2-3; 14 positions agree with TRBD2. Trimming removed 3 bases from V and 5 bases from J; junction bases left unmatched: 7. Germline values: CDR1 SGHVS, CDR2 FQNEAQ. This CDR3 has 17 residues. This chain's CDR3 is CASSFRLGLAGGDTQYF. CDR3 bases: TGTGCCAGCAGCTTCCGCCTAGGACTAGCGGGGGGAGATACGCAGTATTTT.

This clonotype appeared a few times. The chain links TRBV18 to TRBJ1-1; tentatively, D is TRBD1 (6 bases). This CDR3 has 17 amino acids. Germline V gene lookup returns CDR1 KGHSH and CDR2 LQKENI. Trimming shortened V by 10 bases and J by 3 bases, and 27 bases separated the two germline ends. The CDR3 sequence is CATMPRGAGVTHTEAFF. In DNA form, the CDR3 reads TGTGCCACCATGCCCCGGGGGGCTGGGGTGACTCACACTGAAGCTTTCTTT. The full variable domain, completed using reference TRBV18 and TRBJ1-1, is NAGVMQNPRHLVRRRGQEARLRCSPMKGHSHVYWYRQLPEEGLKFMVYLQKENIIDESGMPKERFSAEFPKEGPSILRIQQVVRGDSAAYFCATMPRGAGVTHTEAFFGQGTRLTVV.

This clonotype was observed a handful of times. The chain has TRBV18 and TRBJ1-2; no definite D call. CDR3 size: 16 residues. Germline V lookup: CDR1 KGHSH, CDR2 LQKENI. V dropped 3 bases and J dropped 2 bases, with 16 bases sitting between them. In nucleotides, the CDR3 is TGTGCCAGCTCACCCTTCCTGTCGGTGCAGAACTATGGCTACACCTTC. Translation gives CASSPFLSVQNYGYTF.

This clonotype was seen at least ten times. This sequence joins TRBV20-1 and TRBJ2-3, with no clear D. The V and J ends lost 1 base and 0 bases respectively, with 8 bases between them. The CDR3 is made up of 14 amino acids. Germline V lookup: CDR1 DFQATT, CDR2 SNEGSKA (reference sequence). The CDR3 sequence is CSARGLASTDTQYF. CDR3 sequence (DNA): TGCAGTGCTAGAGGACTTGCGAGCACAGATACGCAGTATTTT.

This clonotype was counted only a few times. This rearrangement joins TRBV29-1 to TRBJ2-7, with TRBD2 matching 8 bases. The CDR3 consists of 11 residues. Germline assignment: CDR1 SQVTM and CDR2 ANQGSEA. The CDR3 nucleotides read TGCAGTACCCGGGAGGGAGGCGAGCAGTACGTC. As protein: CSTREGGEQYV.

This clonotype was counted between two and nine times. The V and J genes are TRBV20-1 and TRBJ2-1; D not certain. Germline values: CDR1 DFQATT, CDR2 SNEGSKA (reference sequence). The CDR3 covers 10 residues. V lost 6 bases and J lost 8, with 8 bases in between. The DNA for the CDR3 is TGCAGTGCGACGGAGTATGAGCAGTTCTTC. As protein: CSATEYEQFF.

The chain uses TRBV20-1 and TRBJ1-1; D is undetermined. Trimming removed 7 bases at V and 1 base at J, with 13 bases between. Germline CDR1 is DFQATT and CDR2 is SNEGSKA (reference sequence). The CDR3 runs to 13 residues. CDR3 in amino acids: CSGSGHANTEAFF. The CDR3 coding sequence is TGCAGTGGCTCTGGTCATGCGAACACTGAAGCTTTCTTT.

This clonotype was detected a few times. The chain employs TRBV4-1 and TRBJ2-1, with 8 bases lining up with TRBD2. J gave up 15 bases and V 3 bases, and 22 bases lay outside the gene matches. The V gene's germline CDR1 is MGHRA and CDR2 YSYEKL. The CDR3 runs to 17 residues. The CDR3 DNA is TGCGCCAGCAGCCAGGATCCTTCGGGGGGGCCCTACGTCGGCCGGTTCTTC. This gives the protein CASSQDPSGGPYVGRFF.

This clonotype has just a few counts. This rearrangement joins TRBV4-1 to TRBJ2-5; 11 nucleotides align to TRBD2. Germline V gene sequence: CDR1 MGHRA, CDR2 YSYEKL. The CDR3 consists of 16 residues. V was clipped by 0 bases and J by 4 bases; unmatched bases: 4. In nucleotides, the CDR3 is TGCGCCAGCAGCCAAGATCTAGGACTAGCGGGAGAGACCCAGTACTTC. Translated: CASSQDLGLAGETQYF.

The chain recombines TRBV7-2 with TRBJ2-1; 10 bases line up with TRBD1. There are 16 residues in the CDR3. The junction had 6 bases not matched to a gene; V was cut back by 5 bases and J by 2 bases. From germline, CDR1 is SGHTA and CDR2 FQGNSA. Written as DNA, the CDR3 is TGTGCCAGCAGCATAAGGGACAGGGGAGCCTACAATGAGCAGTTCTTC. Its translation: CASSIRDRGAYNEQFF.

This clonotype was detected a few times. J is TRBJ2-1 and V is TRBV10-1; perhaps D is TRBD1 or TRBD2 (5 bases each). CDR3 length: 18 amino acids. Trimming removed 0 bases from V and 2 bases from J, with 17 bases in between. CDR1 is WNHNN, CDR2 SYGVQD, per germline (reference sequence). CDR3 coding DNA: TGCGCCAGCAGTGAGTCGATAGTACCTCAGGGAGCCTACAATGAGCAGTTCTTC. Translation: CASSESIVPQGAYNEQFF.

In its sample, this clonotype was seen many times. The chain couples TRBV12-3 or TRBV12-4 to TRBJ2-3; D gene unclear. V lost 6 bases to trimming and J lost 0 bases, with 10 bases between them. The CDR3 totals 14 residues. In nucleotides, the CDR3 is TGTGCCAGCAGCCGACTCGCCAGCACAGATACGCAGTATTTT. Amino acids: CASSRLASTDTQYF.

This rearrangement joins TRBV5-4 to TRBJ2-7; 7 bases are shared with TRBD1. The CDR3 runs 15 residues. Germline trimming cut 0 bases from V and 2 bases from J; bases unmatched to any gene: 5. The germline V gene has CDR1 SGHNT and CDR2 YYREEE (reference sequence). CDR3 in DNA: TGTGCCAGCAGCTTGGTTTTGCAGGGGGCCTACGAGCAGTACTTC. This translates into CASSLVLQGAYEQYF. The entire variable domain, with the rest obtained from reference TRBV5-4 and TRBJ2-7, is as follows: ETGVTQSPTHLIKTRGQQVTLRCSSQSGHNTVSWYQQALGQGPQFIFQYYREEENGRGNFPPRFSGLQFPNYSSELNVNALELDDSALYLCASSLVLQGAYEQYFGPGTRLTVT.

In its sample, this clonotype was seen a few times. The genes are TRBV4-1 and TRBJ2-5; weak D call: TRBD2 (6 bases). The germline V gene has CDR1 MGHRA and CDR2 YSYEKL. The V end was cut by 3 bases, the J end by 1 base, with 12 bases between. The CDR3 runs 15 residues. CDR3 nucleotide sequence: TGCGCCAGCAGCCAGCAACTAGCACTCCAAGAGACCCAGTACTTC. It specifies CASSQQLALQETQYF.